This T cell receptor (beta chain) was retrieved from a study of metastatic and nonmetastatic thyroid tumors. Whole-study context: Malignant thyroid and benign thyroid patients provided blood and tumor or nodule tissue whose repertoires were compared. General observations from the study: Malignant thyroid tumors reportedly exceeded benign nodules significantly in TCR beta diversity, with the difference appearing in blood and tumor.

Nobody among the patients had been given any treatment before thyroid surgery. In the authors' methods: A distant-metastasis classifier for papillary thyroid cancer was built using CDR3 differences across clinicopathological groups. TCRdb re-called clones from the PCR reads using MiXCR. The V and J calls reflect TCRdb's pipeline rather than the authors' work. Among under 25,000 clones listed, around a quarter were seen once. From germline, CDR1 is GTSNPN and CDR2 SVGIG (reference sequence). The CDR3 has 12 amino acids. V shed 3 bases, J shed 3 bases, and the junction held 1 base outside the gene matches. This clone is judged medium-sized. Its matching antigen is unknown.

This clonotype was obtained from a female donor with papillary thyroid cancer or a benign thyroid nodule (not recorded which). Some clones in this sample may be carry-over from other donors' samples. The chain joins TRBV30 to TRBJ2-7; 8 bases are a match to TRBD1. The sample comprised blood. The CDR3 reads CAWSRGRYEQYF. The CDR3 coding sequence is TGTGCCTGGAGCAGGGGGCGCTACGAGCAGTACTTC.